Listed here is a single TCR beta chain. CDR3 size: 16 residues. Germline values: CDR1 MNHEY, CDR2 SMNVEV (reference sequence). V was shortened by 0 bases and J by 0 bases, with 9 bases between the two germline ends. The authors' processing: Cell counts per sample came from amplifying reference gene primers. Using immunoSEQ multiplex PCR, the repertoire was profiled, and TCRdb retains in-frame clones only, with some absent. V and J calls and clone size follow that table, whereas D and trimming were derived from the DNA. The table shows 90,000 to 110,000 clones, with 75% to 90% occurring only once. This sample was taken from a study of blood T cell repertoires in COVID-19. Study at large: Sites in the United States, Italy and Spain provided acute and convalescent COVID-19 samples. Sample material is recorded as cDNA or gDNA derived from T cells, B-cell-depleted T cells, or PBMCs.

The specimen sequenced was peripheral blood. The receptor comes from a human donor in a cohort sampled during active COVID-19. V gene TRBV27 combines with J gene TRBJ2-4, with D possibly TRBD2 on 6 matching bases. CDR3 loop: CASSLSPGLAKNIQYF. CDR3 in DNA: TGTGCCAGCAGTTTATCGCCGGGACTAGCCAAAAACATTCAGTACTTC.